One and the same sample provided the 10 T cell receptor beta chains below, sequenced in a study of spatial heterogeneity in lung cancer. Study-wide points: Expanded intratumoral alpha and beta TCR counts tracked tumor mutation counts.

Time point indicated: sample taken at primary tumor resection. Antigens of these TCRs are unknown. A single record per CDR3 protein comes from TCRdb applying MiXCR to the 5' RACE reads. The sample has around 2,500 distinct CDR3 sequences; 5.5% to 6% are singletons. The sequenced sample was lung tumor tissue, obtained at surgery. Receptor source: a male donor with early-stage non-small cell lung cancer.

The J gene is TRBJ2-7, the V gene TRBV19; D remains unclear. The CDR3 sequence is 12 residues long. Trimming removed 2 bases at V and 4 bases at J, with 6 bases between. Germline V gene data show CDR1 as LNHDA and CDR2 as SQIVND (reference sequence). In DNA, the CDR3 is TGTGCCAGTAGTATATCAGGTTACGAGCAGTACTTC. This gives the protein CASSISGYEQYF.

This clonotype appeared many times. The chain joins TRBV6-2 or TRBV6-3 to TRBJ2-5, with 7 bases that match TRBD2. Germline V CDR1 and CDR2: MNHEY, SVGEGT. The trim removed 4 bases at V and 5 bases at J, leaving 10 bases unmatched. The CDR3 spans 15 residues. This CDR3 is CASSWTGEGAETQYF. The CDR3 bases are TGTGCCAGCAGTTGGACGGGGGAGGGAGCGGAGACCCAGTACTTC.

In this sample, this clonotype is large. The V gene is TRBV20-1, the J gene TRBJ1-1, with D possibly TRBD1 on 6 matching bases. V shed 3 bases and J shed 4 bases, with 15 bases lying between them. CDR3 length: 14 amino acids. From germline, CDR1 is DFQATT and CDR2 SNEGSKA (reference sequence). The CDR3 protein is CSARWRGGGTEAFF. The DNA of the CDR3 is TGCAGTGCTAGGTGGAGGGGGGGAGGCACTGAAGCTTTCTTT.

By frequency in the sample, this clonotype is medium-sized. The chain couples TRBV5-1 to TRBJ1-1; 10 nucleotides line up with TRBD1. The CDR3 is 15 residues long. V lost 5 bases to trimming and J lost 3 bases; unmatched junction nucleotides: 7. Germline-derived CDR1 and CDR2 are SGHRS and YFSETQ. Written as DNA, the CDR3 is TGCGCCAGCAGTTTCACCGGGACAGGGGACACTGAAGCTTTCTTT. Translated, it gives CASSFTGTGDTEAFF.

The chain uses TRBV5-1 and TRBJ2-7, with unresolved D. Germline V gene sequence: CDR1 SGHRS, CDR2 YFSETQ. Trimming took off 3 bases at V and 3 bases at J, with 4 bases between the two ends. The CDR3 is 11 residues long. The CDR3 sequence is CASSYNYEQYF. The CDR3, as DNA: TGCGCCAGCAGCTACAACTACGAGCAGTACTTC.

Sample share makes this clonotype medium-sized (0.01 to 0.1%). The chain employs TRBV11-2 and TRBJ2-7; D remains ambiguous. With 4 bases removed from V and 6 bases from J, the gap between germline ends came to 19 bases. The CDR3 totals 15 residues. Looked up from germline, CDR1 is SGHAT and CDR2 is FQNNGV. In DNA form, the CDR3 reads TGTGCCAGCAGCTCGGTGGGATGGGTTCCCTTCGAGCAGTACTTC. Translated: CASSSVGWVPFEQYF.

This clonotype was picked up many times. The CDR3 reads CASSPQNDQPQHF. Written as DNA, the CDR3 is TGTGCCAGCAGCCCGCAGAACGATCAGCCCCAGCATTTT. J is TRBJ1-5 and V is TRBV7-2, with D unclear. Deletions cut 5 bases from V and 5 bases from J, with 10 bases between. The CDR3 loop spans 13 amino acids. Germline V CDR1 and CDR2: SGHTA, FQGNSA.

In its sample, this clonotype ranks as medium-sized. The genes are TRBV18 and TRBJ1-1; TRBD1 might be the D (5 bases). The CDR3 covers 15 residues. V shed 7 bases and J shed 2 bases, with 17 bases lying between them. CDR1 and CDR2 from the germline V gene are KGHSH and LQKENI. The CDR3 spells CASYLAGQKNTEAFF. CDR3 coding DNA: TGTGCCAGCTACCTCGCGGGGCAGAAAAACACTGAAGCTTTCTTT.

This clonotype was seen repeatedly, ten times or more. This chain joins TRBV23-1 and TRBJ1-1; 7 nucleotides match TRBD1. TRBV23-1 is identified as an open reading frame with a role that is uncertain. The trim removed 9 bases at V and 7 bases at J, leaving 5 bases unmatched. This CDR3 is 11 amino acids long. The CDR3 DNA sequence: TGCGCCAGGAGTACAGGGGATGAAGCTTTCTTT. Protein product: CARSTGDEAFF.

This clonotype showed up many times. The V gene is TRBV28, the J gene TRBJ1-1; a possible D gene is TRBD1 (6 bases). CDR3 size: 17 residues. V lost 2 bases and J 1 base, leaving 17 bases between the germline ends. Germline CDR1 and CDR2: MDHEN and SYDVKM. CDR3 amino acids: CASSLIAGGAKNTEAFF. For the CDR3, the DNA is TGTGCCAGCAGTTTAATTGCCGGGGGCGCAAAGAACACTGAAGCTTTCTTT.